This paragraph covers one TCR beta chain sequence. Its antigen is not yet known. Per-base qualities were not stored, and no clone one base away is much larger. The CDR3 has 14 amino acids, counting the end cysteine and phenylalanine. The retained sequence is limited to the CDR3, 42 bases, with the frame set at the first base. Relative to germline, V is 7 bases shorter and J is 2 bases shorter, with 15 bases between their ends. The germline V gene supplies CDR1 SQVTM and CDR2 ANQGSEA. This record comes from a study of blood T cells in healthy people across ages (dated by TCRdb to about 2015). For context, the study as a whole: Template switching captured roughly one uniquely barcoded TCR beta cDNA molecule per two T cells in model experiments. The study measured age-related changes in TCR beta repertoire diversity using deep sequencing normalized with unique cDNA molecular identifiers. The donors were split into four age groups: young (average 16 years), middle-aged (about 40), aged (about 62) and long-lived (over 75). To avoid experimental bias, donors of different ages were spread randomly across the sequencing lanes. For two donors (one aged 18 to 29 and one aged 80 or older), the study analyzed two additional independent replicas of 1 million unique cDNA reads from the same blood draw. Study-level results and caveats: Total diversity estimates from one million sequenced T cells were considered lower bounds and underestimates. Bulk unsorted PBMC profiling prevented conclusive comparison of naive and antigen-experienced compartments. Donor CMV infection status was unknown, potentially confounding age-related changes in expanded clonotypes. The percentage of naive T cells measured by flow cytometry correlated strongly with observed TCR beta diversity. As age increased, observed TCR beta diversity per million T cells dropped in a roughly linear way, and a significant reduction was already evident by age around 41. Compared with the aged group, the long-lived group had more naive CD4+ T cells, fewer expanded clones and increased TCR diversity, suggesting age selection.

Donors were approximately 42 systemically healthy Caucasian individuals from Russia aged about 6 to 100 years. Each donor gave about 9.2 milliliters of peripheral blood, drawn into EDTA-treated Vacutainer tubes. Ficoll-Paque density-gradient centrifugation was used to isolate PBMCs, with at least 7 million obtained per sample. Trizol reagent was used to extract total RNA from the PBMCs, yielding at least 6 micrograms per sample. For every donor, flow cytometry on a PBMC aliquot measured the percentage of naive CD45RAhigh/CD27high T cells. The protocol used for the library was 5' RACE. TCRdb names Illumina HiSeq 2500 as the instrument used. A second PCR of roughly 6 to 11 cycles was run with a J-beta primer mix and a sample-barcoded 5' primer. Each TCR beta cDNA molecule received a unique molecular identifier from a template-switch 5' adaptor carrying 12 random nucleotides. At least 2.5 million CDR3-containing paired-end reads were obtained from each sample. First-strand cDNA synthesis was performed from all RNA using the Mint cDNA synthesis kit, with priming by a TRBC-specific oligonucleotide. Following uracil-DNA glycosylase treatment, all cDNA underwent a first 18-cycle PCR with the universal primers M1SS and BC2_uni_R. The study's own analysis went as follows. Each sample was normalized by randomly selecting 1 million high-quality reads, each carrying a distinct molecular identifier. Instead of being binned into consensus sequences, reads with shared molecular identifiers were discarded. CDR3 identification, clonotype clustering and error correction used MiTCR with a Q25 quality threshold and the strictest error-elimination algorithm. A nonparametric unseen species model with Euler transformation was used to estimate a lower bound on total TCR beta diversity. Using fastp at Q25 and MiXCR, TCRdb reprocessed the public reads and kept productive beta chains. Each entry merges the rows of one CDR3 protein and shows their most common DNA and genes. TCRdb assigned the V and J calls; the authors' analysis was not used. Present in this sample are about 1.4 million distinct CDR3 sequences, approximately 59% of which were seen just once. The ten largest clones take up about 6.7% of the sample.

The TCR was taken from a man younger than 35 in good health. Sequenced input: blood. The chain was built from TRBV29-1 and TRBJ2-1; the best D guess is TRBD2, with 6 bases matching. The CDR3 region reads CSAEKEGTYNEQFF. DNA sequence: TGCAGCGCCGAAAAGGAGGGCACCTACAATGAGCAGTTCTTC.